These 20 T cell receptor beta chains were all obtained from the same sample, sequenced in a study of regulatory T cells in long-lasting Graves disease. Noted time point: newly diagnosed GD, antithyroid drugs for less than 3 months. RNA extracted from PBMCs served as the sequencing template. Libraries of TCR beta came from iRepertoire HTBI primers plus Arm-PCR of CDR3 regions. One entry per CDR3 protein results from TCRdb running MiXCR on the multiplex PCR reads. The sample contains 400,000 to 550,000 distinct CDR3 sequences, 16% of which appear only once. These data were likewise used in another study, on T cells in Graves' hyperthyroidism and ophthalmopathy.

The sequencing here drew on peripheral blood mononuclear cells (PBMCs), taken at new diagnosis, from a patient treated with antithyroid drugs. The receptors here all came from a young woman with Graves disease.

This clonotype was found a few times. V usage is TRBV13 and J usage is TRBJ2-1, with TRBD2 identical over 8 bases. Germline CDR1 is PRHDT and CDR2 is FYEKMQ (reference sequence). V gave up 0 bases and J gave up 10 bases; unmatched junction bases: 11. The CDR3 contains 16 residues. The CDR3 sequence: CASSLGRDGRAYEQFF. The CDR3, as DNA: TGTGCCAGCAGCTTAGGGAGAGACGGGAGGGCCTACGAGCAGTTCTTC.

Ten or more counts support this clonotype. The chain is built from TRBV28 and TRBJ2-2; D is uncertain. Trimming took off 4 bases at V and 8 bases at J, with 17 bases between the two ends. Germline CDR1 is MDHEN and CDR2 is SYDVKM. CDR3 size: 15 residues. The CDR3 coding sequence is TGTGCCAGCAGTTCTCGTCCTCCAGCCCCGGGGGAGCTGTTTTTT. Its translation: CASSSRPPAPGELFF.

This clonotype was detected only a few times. J is TRBJ2-3 and V is TRBV13, with 16 nucleotides matching TRBD2. The J segment lost 0 bases and the V segment lost 6 bases, leaving 15 bases of the junction unmatched. The CDR3 is 21 amino acids. In germline, CDR1 is PRHDT, CDR2 FYEKMQ (reference sequence). The CDR3 sequence: CASRSAFKGLAGGPSTDTQYF. The CDR3 region has the DNA TGTGCCAGCAGGTCAGCGTTTAAGGGACTAGCGGGAGGGCCAAGCACAGATACGCAGTATTTT.

This clonotype was observed many times. The chain has TRBV12-3 or TRBV12-4 and TRBJ2-2; D call uncertain. V gave up 6 bases and J gave up 4 bases, with 3 bases separating them. The CDR3 is 11 amino acids. The CDR3 spells CASRLTGELFF. The DNA of the CDR3 is TGTGCCAGCAGGCTCACCGGGGAGCTGTTTTTT.

The chain couples TRBV10-2 to TRBJ1-4, with TRBD1 matching over 12 bases. Germline-derived CDR1 and CDR2 are WSHSY and SAAADI. V lost 8 bases, J lost 8 bases, and 12 bases stayed unmatched. The CDR3 extends over 16 amino acids. CDR3 region: CASSTGTGGGVEKLFF. As DNA, the CDR3 is TGCGCCAGCTCTACCGGGACAGGGGGCGGGGTAGAAAAACTGTTTTTT.

In this sample, this clonotype turned up a few times. The V and J genes are TRBV27 and TRBJ2-1; TRBD2 aligns across 7 bases. The length of the CDR3 is 13 residues. Germline assignment: CDR1 MNHEY and CDR2 SMNVEV (reference sequence). V was pared by 7 bases and J by 2 bases, with 2 bases of the junction left unmatched. CDR3 sequence (DNA): TGTGCCAGCACGGGGAGGGCCTACAATGAGCAGTTCTTC. It is translated as CASTGRAYNEQFF.

The chain carries TRBV4-1 and TRBJ2-2, with D unresolved. The CDR3 is made up of 18 amino acids. From germline, CDR1 is MGHRA and CDR2 YSYEKL. Trimming shortened V by 1 base and J by 4 bases, and 19 bases separated the two germline ends. Here the CDR3 DNA reads TGCGCCAGCAGCCAAGGATTTCCGTTTACAGTAGCCACCGGGGAGCTGTTTTTT. It encodes CASSQGFPFTVATGELFF.

This clonotype appeared a few times. CDR3 protein: CASSEDIAYGYTF. CDR3 nucleotide sequence: TGTGCCAGCAGCGAAGACATAGCCTATGGCTACACCTTC. This chain links TRBV9 with TRBJ1-2; D is unresolved. Germline V lookup: CDR1 SGDLS, CDR2 YYNGEE. This CDR3 has 13 amino acids. Trimming removed 3 bases from V and 4 bases from J, with 10 bases in between.

This clonotype came up a few times. The chain recombines TRBV19 with TRBJ2-7; D unclear. The length of the CDR3 is 14 residues. Germline CDR1 LNHDA, CDR2 SQIVND (reference sequence). V lost 3 bases to trimming and J lost 1 base, with 10 bases between them. The CDR3 region is CASSIVDGSYEQYF. CDR3 in DNA: TGTGCCAGTAGTATTGTCGACGGTTCCTACGAGCAGTACTTC.

This clonotype was counted a few times. The junction shows a germline mismatch at one end, possibly a read error. The chain links TRBV27 to TRBJ2-7; D is uncertain. Germline CDR1 MNHEY, CDR2 SMNVEV (reference sequence). The CDR3 runs 14 residues. Here the CDR3 reads CASSFSGSTYGQYF. The CDR3 DNA follows: TGTGCCAGCAGTTTCTCGGGTAGTACCTACGGGCAGTACTTC.

In this sample, this clonotype turned up a few times. The chain links TRBV3-1 to TRBJ1-5; 8 bases agree with TRBD1. CDR3 size: 14 residues. Germline V lookup: CDR1 LGHDT, CDR2 YNNKEL (reference sequence). V shed 6 bases and J 3 bases; nucleotides not matched to a gene: 4. The CDR3, as DNA: TGTGCCAGCAGTGACAGGGGCGTCAATCAGCCCCAGCATTTT. It is translated as CASSDRGVNQPQHF.

In this sample, this clonotype turned up a few times. The rearrangement links TRBV27 to TRBJ1-6; tentative D call: TRBD1 (6 bases). This CDR3 is built from 16 residues. The V gene lost 0 bases and the J gene lost 6 bases, with 12 bases spanning the gap. From germline, CDR1 is MNHEY and CDR2 SMNVEV (reference sequence). CDR3 nucleotide sequence: TGTGCCAGCAGTTTATCATTCGGGGGCACTAATTCACCCCTCCACTTT. As protein: CASSLSFGGTNSPLHF.

This clonotype was seen repeatedly, ten times or more. The chain recombines TRBV12-3 or TRBV12-4 with TRBJ2-2, with TRBD2 identical over 7 bases. Trimming at V came to 0 bases and at J to 5 bases, leaving 12 bases not matched to a gene. The CDR3 is 18 amino acids. This chain's CDR3 is CASSLAPWGGLRTGELFF. The CDR3 nucleotides are TGTGCCAGCAGTTTAGCCCCGTGGGGGGGTCTTCGGACCGGGGAGCTGTTTTTT.

The chain recombines TRBV30 with TRBJ2-1; D not certain. Trimming took off 4 bases at V and 4 bases at J, with 20 bases between the two ends. This CDR3 spans 16 amino acids. Germline assignment: CDR1 GTSNPN and CDR2 SVGIG (reference sequence). The CDR3 spells CAWIPRTGVLYNEQFF. CDR3 DNA: TGTGCCTGGATCCCCCGCACCGGTGTACTTTACAATGAGCAGTTCTTC.

This clonotype has ten or more counts. The V and J genes are TRBV2 and TRBJ2-3, with TRBD2 identical over 7 bases. The CDR3 runs to 15 residues. J was trimmed by 2 bases and V by 6 bases; bases with no gene match: 8. Germline V gene data show CDR1 as SNHLY and CDR2 as FYNNEI. The CDR3 spells CASRDGTTYTDTQYF. CDR3 sequence (DNA): TGTGCCAGCAGAGACGGGACTACCTACACAGATACGCAGTATTTT. Complete variable domain (other parts from reference TRBV2 and TRBJ2-3): EPEVTQTPSHQVTQMGQEVILRCVPISNHLYFYWYRQILGQKVEFLVSFYNNEISEKSEIFDDQFSVERPDGSNFTLKIRSTKLEDSAMYFCASRDGTTYTDTQYFGPGTRLTVL.

This clonotype appeared a few times. The chain couples TRBV15 to TRBJ2-2, with TRBD1 as a possible D gene (5 bases). The V end was cut by 2 bases, the J end by 6 bases, with 7 bases between. The germline gives CDR1 LNHNV, CDR2 YYDKDF (reference sequence). The CDR3 length is 13 residues. The CDR3 DNA is TGTGCCACCAGCAGAAGACAGCCCGGGGAGCTGTTTTTT. Translated, it gives CATSRRQPGELFF.

This clonotype has a handful of counts. The chain links TRBV7-9 to TRBJ2-5; 15 bases map to TRBD2. The CDR3 contains 18 residues. V was pared by 5 bases and J by 5 bases, with 12 bases of the junction left unmatched. From germline, CDR1 is SEHNR and CDR2 FQNEAQ (reference sequence). This CDR3 reads CASSGGLAGGPIHETQYF. The CDR3, as DNA: TGTGCCAGCAGCGGGGGACTAGCGGGAGGCCCTATTCATGAGACCCAGTACTTC. Using reference TRBV7-9 and TRBJ2-5 for the parts outside the CDR3, the full variable domain is DTGVSQNPRHKITKRGQNVTFRCDPISEHNRLYWYRQTLGQGPEFLTYFQNEAQLEKSRLLSDRFSAERPKGSFSTLEIQRTEQGDSAMYLCASSGGLAGGPIHETQYFGPGTRLLVL.

This clonotype turned up a few times. A read error may explain this, as a much larger clone is one base away. The chain links TRBV29-1 to TRBJ2-5; TRBD1 matches at 11 bases. Trimming cost V 5 bases and J 4 bases; bases outside gene matches: 6. The CDR3 has 14 residues. Germline V gene lookup returns CDR1 SQVTM and CDR2 ANQGSEA. CDR3: CSVSGTGGLETQYF. CDR3 bases: TGCAGCGTTAGCGGGACAGGGGGACTAGAGACCCAGTACTTC. The full variable domain, completed using reference TRBV29-1 and TRBJ2-5, is SAVISQKPSRDICQRGTSLTIQCQVDSQVTMMFWYRQQPGQSLTLIATANQGSEATYESGFVIDKFPISRPNLTFSTLTVSNMSPEDSSIYLCSVSGTGGLETQYFGPGTRLLVL.

In this sample, this clonotype turned up many times. DNA of the CDR3: TGTGCCAGCAATTACAGGTCTAGCTACGAGCAGTACTTC. It specifies CASNYRSSYEQYF. This sequence joins TRBV2 and TRBJ2-7; a possible D gene is TRBD1 (5 bases). The CDR3 covers 13 residues. V gave up 7 bases and J gave up 3 bases, with 13 bases separating them. In germline, CDR1 is SNHLY, CDR2 FYNNEI.

This clonotype has more than one count but fewer than ten. This chain connects TRBV24-1 to TRBJ2-4; 11 nucleotides agree with TRBD1. CDR3 length: 16 amino acids. CDR1 is KGHDR, CDR2 SFDVKD, per germline. Trimming at V came to 1 base and at J to 3 bases, leaving 1 base not matched to a gene. The CDR3 DNA is TGTGCCACCAGTGATTTCGGGACAGGGGGCAAAAACATTCAGTACTTC. As protein: CATSDFGTGGKNIQYF.